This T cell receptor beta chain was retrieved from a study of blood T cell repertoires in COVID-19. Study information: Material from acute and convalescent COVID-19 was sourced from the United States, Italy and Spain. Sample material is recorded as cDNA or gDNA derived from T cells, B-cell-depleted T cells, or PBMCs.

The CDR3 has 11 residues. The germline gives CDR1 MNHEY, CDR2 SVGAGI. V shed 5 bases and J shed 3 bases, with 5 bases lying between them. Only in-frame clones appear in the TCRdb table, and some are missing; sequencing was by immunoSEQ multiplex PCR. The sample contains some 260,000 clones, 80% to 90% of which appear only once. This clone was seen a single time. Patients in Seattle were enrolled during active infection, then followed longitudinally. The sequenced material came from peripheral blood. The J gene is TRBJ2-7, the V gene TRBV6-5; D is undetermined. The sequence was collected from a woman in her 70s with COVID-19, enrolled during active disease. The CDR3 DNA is TGTGCCAGCAGTACCAGCTACGAGCAGTACTTC. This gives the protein CASSTSYEQYF.